The source of this TCR beta chain is a study of T cell repertoires in cytomegalovirus infection. This clonotype was seen repeatedly, ten times or more. Its antigen is as yet unknown. This CDR3 is 12 amino acids long. V was pared by 8 bases and J by 1 base, with 9 bases between. One entry per CDR3 protein, called by TCRdb with MiXCR from the reads. The table records 600,000 to 700,000 distinct CDR3 sequences, 30% to 35% of them present only once. The sample was cultured PBMCs, taken from culture after CMV antigen stimulation. This chain joins TRBV12-3 or TRBV12-4 and TRBJ2-7; the D is unclear. The receptor was isolated from a human donor in good health (CMV status not recorded). Some clones in this sample may be carry-over from other donors' samples. This CDR3 is CASAWSSYEQYF. The CDR3 nucleotides read TGTGCCAGCGCCTGGTCATCCTACGAGCAGTACTTC.